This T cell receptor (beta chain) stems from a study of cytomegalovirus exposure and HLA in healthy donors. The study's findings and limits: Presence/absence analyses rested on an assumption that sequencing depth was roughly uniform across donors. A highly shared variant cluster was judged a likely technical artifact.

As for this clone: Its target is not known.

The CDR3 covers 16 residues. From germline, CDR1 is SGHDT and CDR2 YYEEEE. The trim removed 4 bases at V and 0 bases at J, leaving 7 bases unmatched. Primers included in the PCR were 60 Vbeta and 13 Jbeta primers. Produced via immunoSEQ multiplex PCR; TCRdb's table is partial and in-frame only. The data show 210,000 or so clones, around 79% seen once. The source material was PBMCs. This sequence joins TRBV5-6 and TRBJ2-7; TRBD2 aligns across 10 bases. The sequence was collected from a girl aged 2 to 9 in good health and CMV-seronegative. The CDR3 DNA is TGTGCCAGCAGCCCAGGACTAGCGGAGACCTCCTACGAGCAGTACTTC. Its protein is CASSPGLAETSYEQYF.